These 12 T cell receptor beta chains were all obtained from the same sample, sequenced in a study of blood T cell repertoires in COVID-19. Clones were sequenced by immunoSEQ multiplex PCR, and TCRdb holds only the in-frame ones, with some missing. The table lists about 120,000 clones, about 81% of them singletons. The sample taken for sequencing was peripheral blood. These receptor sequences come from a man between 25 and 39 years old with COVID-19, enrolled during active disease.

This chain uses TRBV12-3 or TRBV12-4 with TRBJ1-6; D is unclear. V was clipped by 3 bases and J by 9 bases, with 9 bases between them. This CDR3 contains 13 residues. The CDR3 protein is CASSFHGSSPLHF. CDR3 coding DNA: TGTGCCAGCAGTTTTCATGGTAGTTCACCCCTCCACTTT.

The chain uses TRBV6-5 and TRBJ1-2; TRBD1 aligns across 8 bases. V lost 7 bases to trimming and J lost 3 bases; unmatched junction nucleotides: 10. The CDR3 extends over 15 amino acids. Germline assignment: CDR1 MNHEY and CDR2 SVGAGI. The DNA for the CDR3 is TGTGCCAGCAACCCATCCGGGACAGGATACTATGGCTACACCTTC. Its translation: CASNPSGTGYYGYTF.

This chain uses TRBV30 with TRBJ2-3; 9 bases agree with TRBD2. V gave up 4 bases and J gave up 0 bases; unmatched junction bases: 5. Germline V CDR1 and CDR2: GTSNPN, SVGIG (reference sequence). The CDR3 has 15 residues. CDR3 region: CAWIPLAGSTDTQYF. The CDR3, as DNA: TGTGCCTGGATACCACTAGCGGGTAGCACAGATACGCAGTATTTT.

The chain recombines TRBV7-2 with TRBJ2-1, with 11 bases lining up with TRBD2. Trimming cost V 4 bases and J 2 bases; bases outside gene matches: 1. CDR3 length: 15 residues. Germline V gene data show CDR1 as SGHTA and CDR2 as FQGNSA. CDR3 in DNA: TGTGCCAGCAGCTATAGCGGGGGGGCCTACAATGAGCAGTTCTTC. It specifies CASSYSGGAYNEQFF. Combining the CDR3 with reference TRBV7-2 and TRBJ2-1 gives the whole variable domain GAGVSQSPSNKVTEKGKDVELRCDPISGHTALYWYRQSLGQGLEFLIYFQGNSAPDKSGLPSDRFSAERTGGSVSTLTIQRTQQEDSAVYLCASSYSGGAYNEQFFGPGTRLTVL.

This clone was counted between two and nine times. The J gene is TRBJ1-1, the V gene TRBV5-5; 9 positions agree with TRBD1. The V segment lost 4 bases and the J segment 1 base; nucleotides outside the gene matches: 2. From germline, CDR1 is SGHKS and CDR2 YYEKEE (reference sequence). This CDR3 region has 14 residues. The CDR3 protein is CASSRDRANTEAFF. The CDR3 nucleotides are TGTGCCAGCAGCCGGGACAGGGCGAACACTGAAGCTTTCTTT.

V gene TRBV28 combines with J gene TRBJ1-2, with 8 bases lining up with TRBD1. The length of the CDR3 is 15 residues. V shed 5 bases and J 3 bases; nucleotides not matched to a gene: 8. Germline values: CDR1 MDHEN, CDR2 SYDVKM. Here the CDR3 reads CASSPRTGTYYGYTF. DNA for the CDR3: TGTGCCAGCAGTCCAAGGACAGGGACCTACTATGGCTACACCTTC.

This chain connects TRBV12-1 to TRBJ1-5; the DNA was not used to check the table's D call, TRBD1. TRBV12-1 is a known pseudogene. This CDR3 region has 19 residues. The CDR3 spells CASSFFRTGPTYSNQPQHF. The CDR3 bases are TGTGCCAGCAGCTTTTTCCGGACAGGGCCTACATATAGCAATCAGCCCCAGCATTTT.

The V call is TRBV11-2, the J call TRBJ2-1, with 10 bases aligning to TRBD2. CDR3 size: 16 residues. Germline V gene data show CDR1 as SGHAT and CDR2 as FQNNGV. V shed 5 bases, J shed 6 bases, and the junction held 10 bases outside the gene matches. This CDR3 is CASSPPTSGYINEQFF. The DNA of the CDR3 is TGTGCCAGCAGCCCCCCGACTAGCGGGTATATCAATGAGCAGTTCTTC.

CDR3 in amino acids: CASSPRQGAVTDTQYF. The CDR3 DNA reads TGCGCCAGCAGCCCACGACAGGGGGCTGTCACAGATACGCAGTATTTT. This chain connects TRBV5-1 to TRBJ2-3; 10 bases are a match to TRBD1. The trim removed 4 bases at V and 2 bases at J, leaving 7 bases unmatched. In germline, CDR1 is SGHRS, CDR2 YFSETQ. The CDR3 extends over 16 amino acids.

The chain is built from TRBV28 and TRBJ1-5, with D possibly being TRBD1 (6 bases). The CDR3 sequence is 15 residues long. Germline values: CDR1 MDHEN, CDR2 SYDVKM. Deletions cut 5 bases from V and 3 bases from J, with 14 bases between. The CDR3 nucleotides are TGTGCCAGCAGTAACCAGGGGACCTACAATCAGCCCCAGCATTTT. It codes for CASSNQGTYNQPQHF.

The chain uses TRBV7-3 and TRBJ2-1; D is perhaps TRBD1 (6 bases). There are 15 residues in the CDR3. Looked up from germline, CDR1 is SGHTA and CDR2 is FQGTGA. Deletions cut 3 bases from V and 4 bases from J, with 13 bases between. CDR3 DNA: TGTGCCAGCAGCTTCGGCCAGGGGAATTACAATGAGCAGTTCTTC. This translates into CASSFGQGNYNEQFF.

CDR3 nucleotide sequence: TGTGCTAGTGGAATGGGGACAGCCTTTAATCAGCCCCAGCATTTT. This codes for CASGMGTAFNQPQHF. The chain recombines TRBV12-5 with TRBJ1-5, with TRBD1 matching over 7 bases. The CDR3 is made up of 15 amino acids. Unmatched junction bases numbered 9, after V lost 6 bases and J lost 4 bases. The V gene's germline CDR1 is LGHNT and CDR2 FRNRAP.